This T cell receptor (beta chain) derives from a study of blood T cells in healthy people across ages. This CDR3 has 14 amino acids. Deletions cut 6 bases from V and 3 bases from J, with 12 bases between. Germline V gene lookup returns CDR1 MNHEY and CDR2 SVGEGT. Using a J-beta primer mix together with a sample-barcoded 5' primer, a second PCR was run for roughly 6 to 12 cycles. TCRdb reprocessed the 5' RACE reads with MiXCR, giving one entry per CDR3 protein. The table shows roughly 550,000 distinct CDR3 sequences, with 20% to 30% occurring only once. Another study also made use of these data, one on T cells of mothers and their children. That source reports: Nine systemically healthy Caucasian donors: three mothers, six children.

The gene calls are TRBV6-2 or TRBV6-3 and TRBJ1-5; D is unresolved. The sample consisted of blood. This sequence originates from a boy between 10 and 17 years old in good health. The chain's CDR3 is CASRFETPNQPQHF. The CDR3 DNA reads as TGTGCCAGCAGGTTCGAGACACCCAATCAGCCCCAGCATTTT.